The TCR beta chain described here comes from a study of blood T cell repertoires in COVID-19. At the level of the study: Italy, Spain and the United States were the sources of the convalescent and acute COVID-19 samples. The cDNA or gDNA used as material had been derived from T cells, B-cell-depleted T cells, or PBMCs.

This CDR3 is 14 amino acids long. In germline, CDR1 is SNHLY, CDR2 FYNNEI. Trimming shortened V by 3 bases and J by 4 bases, and 12 bases separated the two germline ends. In the original analysis: Amplifying reference gene primers gave estimates of nucleated cell counts. Some clones are missing from TCRdb's copy, which holds only in-frame ones; the method was immunoSEQ multiplex PCR. The DNA gave D and trimming, while V, J and clone size come from that table. The profile shows around 150,000 clones, around 87% of them singletons. The chain couples TRBV2 to TRBJ1-2; weak D call: TRBD1 (6 bases). Sequenced material: peripheral blood. This TCR was recovered from a woman aged 55-70 years with active or convalescent COVID-19. CDR3 loop: CASSDGRGPYGYTF. In DNA, the CDR3 is TGTGCCAGCAGTGACGGCAGGGGCCCCTATGGCTACACCTTC.